These 27 T cell receptor beta chains came from one sample sequenced in a study of cytomegalovirus exposure and HLA in healthy donors. PCR primers comprised 60 Vbeta and 13 Jbeta primers. Clones were read by immunoSEQ multiplex PCR, and TCRdb kept only the in-frame ones, dropping some. The sample has under 200,000 clones, around 69% seen once. The sequencing input was PBMCs. The receptors were gathered from a man in his fifties or sixties in good health and CMV-seronegative.

J is TRBJ2-1 and V is TRBV6-1; 12 bases are a match to TRBD2. Germline V gene sequence: CDR1 MNHNS, CDR2 SASEGT. Unmatched junction bases numbered 8, after V lost 5 bases and J lost 9 bases. The CDR3 runs to 15 residues. For the CDR3, the DNA is TGTGCCAGCAGTCGACTAGCGGGAGAGTTCGGTGAGCAGTTCTTC. Its translation: CASSRLAGEFGEQFF.

This chain uses TRBV5-1 with TRBJ1-1, with D possibly matching TRBD1 (6 bases). The V and J ends lost 0 bases and 4 bases respectively, with 13 bases between them. The CDR3 extends over 15 amino acids. CDR1 is SGHRS, CDR2 YFSETQ, per germline. The DNA of the CDR3 is TGCGCCAGCAGCTTGGGGGACAAGAGAAGCACTGAAGCTTTCTTT. Amino acid sequence: CASSLGDKRSTEAFF.

The rearrangement links TRBV19 to TRBJ1-5, with D perhaps matching TRBD1 (5 bases). Trimming pared 8 bases from V and 2 bases from J, leaving 19 bases between. Germline lookup yields CDR1 LNHDA and CDR2 SQIVND (reference sequence). The CDR3 extends over 16 amino acids. DNA for the CDR3: TGTGCCAGTCACCTCCTGCGGGGGGAAGGCAATCAGCCCCAGCATTTT. Residues: CASHLLRGEGNQPQHF.

The V gene is TRBV9, the J gene TRBJ2-1; 10 bases align to TRBD1. CDR1 and CDR2 from the germline V gene are SGDLS and YYNGEE. The CDR3 extends over 18 amino acids. Losses at the gene ends were 3 bases for V and 3 bases for J; bases not matched to a gene: 12. The CDR3 DNA reads as TGTGCCAGCAGCGAGAGACTTGGAGGGACAGGGGTCTACAATGAGCAGTTCTTC. Its translation is CASSERLGGTGVYNEQFF.

This clone was observed a handful of times. The sample carries other DNA sequences with the same CDR3. The rearrangement uses TRBV7-3 and TRBJ1-1, with a weak D call TRBD1 (6 bases). CDR3 length: 13 amino acids. Trimming left V 4 bases short and J 1 base short, with 7 bases between. Germline loops: CDR1 SGHTA, CDR2 FQGTGA. The CDR3 reads CASSSDRNTEAFF. The CDR3 DNA reads as TGTGCCAGCAGCTCGGACAGGAACACTGAAGCTTTCTTT. Full variable domain (outside the CDR3, taken from reference TRBV7-3 and TRBJ1-1): GAGVSQTPSNKVTEKGKYVELRCDPISGHTALYWYRQSLGQGPEFLIYFQGTGAADDSGLPNDRFFAVRPEGSVSTLKIQRTERGDSAVYLCASSSDRNTEAFFGQGTRLTVV.

This clone turned up a few times. The chain is built from TRBV5-4 and TRBJ2-7; TRBD2 might be the D (5 bases). Trimming took off 4 bases at V and 2 bases at J, with 25 bases between the two ends. CDR3 length equals 18 residues. Per the germline V gene, CDR1 is SGHNT and CDR2 is YYREEE (reference sequence). CDR3 coding DNA: TGTGCCAGCAGCCAAGCGGTAGGTCTGCGGCAGACTACCTACGAGCAGTACTTC. Its translation is CASSQAVGLRQTTYEQYF.

The rearrangement links TRBV2 to TRBJ1-2; 7 positions match TRBD1. Germline lookup yields CDR1 SNHLY and CDR2 FYNNEI. The trim removed 1 base at V and 9 bases at J, leaving 8 bases unmatched. This CDR3 contains 14 residues. The CDR3 DNA reads as TGTGCCAGCAGTGAAGGGACAGGCGTAAGAAGCTACACCTTC. Protein sequence: CASSEGTGVRSYTF. The full variable domain, completed using reference TRBV2 and TRBJ1-2, is EPEVTQTPSHQVTQMGQEVILRCVPISNHLYFYWYRQILGQKVEFLVSFYNNEISEKSEIFDDQFSVERPDGSNFTLKIRSTKLEDSAMYFCASSEGTGVRSYTFGSGTRLTVV.

This rearrangement joins TRBV10-1 to TRBJ2-1; 10 nucleotides match TRBD2. This CDR3 is 16 amino acids long. The trim removed 6 bases at V and 9 bases at J, leaving 14 bases unmatched. Germline CDR1 reads WNHNN; CDR2 reads SYGVQD (reference sequence). The CDR3 sequence: CASSPTSGVGRGEQFF. For the CDR3, the DNA is TGCGCCAGCAGCCCAACTAGCGGGGTGGGAAGGGGTGAGCAGTTCTTC.

In its sample, this clone was seen a few times. The chain carries TRBV4-3 and TRBJ1-5; D not certain. V dropped 0 bases and J dropped 0 bases, with 9 bases sitting between them. Germline V gene lookup returns CDR1 LGHNA and CDR2 YSLEER. The CDR3 extends over 16 amino acids. The CDR3 region has the DNA TGCGCCAGCAGCCAAGACTGGGGAGTTAGCAATCAGCCCCAGCATTTT. This translates into CASSQDWGVSNQPQHF.

This rearrangement joins TRBV5-8 to TRBJ2-3; TRBD1 matches 9 bases. V lost 5 bases to trimming and J lost 3 bases; unmatched junction nucleotides: 10. This CDR3 comprises 16 residues. The germline V gene encodes CDR1 SGHTS and CDR2 YDEGEE. The CDR3 region is CASSWGRDRATDTQYF. The CDR3 nucleotides are TGTGCCAGCAGTTGGGGAAGGGACAGGGCTACAGATACGCAGTATTTT.

This chain links TRBV7-9 with TRBJ2-7, with 7 bases matching TRBD1. This CDR3 is 14 amino acids long. In germline, CDR1 is SEHNR, CDR2 FQNEAQ (reference sequence). V dropped 8 bases and J dropped 2; count of bases not matched to a gene: 9. The CDR3 sequence: CASSVGQSTYEQYF. The CDR3 nucleotides read TGTGCCAGCTCGGTGGGACAGTCCACCTACGAGCAGTACTTC.

The V and J genes are TRBV4-2 and TRBJ2-5; D remains ambiguous. This CDR3 has 15 residues. Germline V lookup: CDR1 LGHNA, CDR2 YNFKEQ. V was pared by 0 bases and J by 4 bases, with 12 bases between. CDR3 nucleotides: TGTGCCAGCAGCCAAGATTCGAGTAGCCCAGAGACCCAGTACTTC. Translated: CASSQDSSSPETQYF.

The V gene is TRBV28, the J gene TRBJ2-5; possibly TRBD1 for D (6 bases). This CDR3 has 13 residues. Trimming removed 8 bases from V and 6 bases from J, with 16 bases in between. The germline gives CDR1 MDHEN, CDR2 SYDVKM. The CDR3 region has the DNA TGTGCCAGCGGAACGGCAGGGGTAAAGACCCAGTACTTC. It codes for CASGTAGVKTQYF.

This clone occurred once. CDR3 loop: CASSESDRQGNTIYF. In nucleotides, the CDR3 is TGCGCCAGCAGTGAGTCGGACAGGCAAGGAAACACCATATATTTT. V usage is TRBV10-1 and J usage is TRBJ1-3; 7 bases are a match to TRBD1. Germline lookup yields CDR1 WNHNN and CDR2 SYGVQD (reference sequence). The J segment lost 4 bases and the V segment lost 0 bases, leaving 3 bases of the junction unmatched. This CDR3 comprises 15 residues.

The V call is TRBV4-2, the J call TRBJ1-5; D possibly corresponds to TRBD1 (5 bases). Between the trimmed V and J ends, which lost 0 bases and 5 bases, there was a span of 11 bases. CDR1 is LGHNA and CDR2 is YNFKEQ in the germline V gene. This CDR3 is built from 15 residues. CDR3 sequence reads: CASSQETGSHQPQHF. The CDR3 DNA reads as TGTGCCAGCAGCCAAGAAACAGGATCACATCAGCCCCAGCATTTT.

This chain links TRBV19 with TRBJ2-1; 8 positions agree with TRBD2. V shed 3 bases, J shed 0 bases, and the junction held 4 bases outside the gene matches. The CDR3 has 16 residues. CDR1 LNHDA and CDR2 SQIVND come from the germline V gene (reference sequence). CDR3 in DNA: TGTGCCAGTAGTATCACGGGAGGGGGCTCCTACAATGAGCAGTTCTTC. Its translation: CASSITGGGSYNEQFF.

The V gene is TRBV9, the J gene TRBJ2-3; 9 bases fit TRBD2. Trimming cost V 4 bases and J 6 bases; bases outside gene matches: 12. This CDR3 is 16 amino acids long. Germline lookup yields CDR1 SGDLS and CDR2 YYNGEE. The CDR3 here is CASSPPRASGDDTQYF. The CDR3 nucleotides are TGTGCCAGCAGCCCACCTCGGGCTAGCGGGGACGATACGCAGTATTTT. Looking up the rest from reference TRBV9 and TRBJ2-3 gives the full variable domain: DSGVTQTPKHLITATGQRVTLRCSPRSGDLSVYWYQQSLDQGLQFLIQYYNGEERAKGNILERFSAQQFPDLHSELNLSSLELGDSALYFCASSPPRASGDDTQYFGPGTRLTVL.

The genes are TRBV28 and TRBJ1-3; possible D gene TRBD1, 6 bases. Trimming left V 3 bases short and J 1 base short, with 13 bases between. The V gene's germline CDR1 is MDHEN and CDR2 SYDVKM. The CDR3 runs to 16 residues. CDR3 coding DNA: TGTGCCAGCAGTTTGTGGGGGGGCGATTCTGGAAACACCATATATTTT. Translation gives CASSLWGGDSGNTIYF.

This clone was detected only once. The DNA for the CDR3 is TGTGCCAGCACGGGGACTAGCGGATACAATGAGCAGTTCTTC. This codes for CASTGTSGYNEQFF. The V and J genes are TRBV6-5 and TRBJ2-1; 11 bases match TRBD2. V was pared by 7 bases and J by 4 bases, with 3 bases of the junction left unmatched. CDR1 and CDR2 from the germline V gene are MNHEY and SVGAGI. The CDR3 consists of 14 residues.

The chain has TRBV2 and TRBJ1-2; 9 positions agree with TRBD1. From germline, CDR1 is SNHLY and CDR2 FYNNEI. The V gene end was trimmed by 2 bases and the J gene end by 3 bases; junction bases not matched to a gene: 7. The CDR3 length is 16 residues. CDR3 region: CASSEQATGGDYGYTF. The CDR3 bases are TGTGCCAGCAGTGAACAAGCGACAGGGGGAGACTATGGCTACACCTTC.

This rearrangement joins TRBV7-8 to TRBJ1-1; D is unresolved. V was pared by 1 base and J by 5 bases, with 17 bases between. Germline values: CDR1 SGHVS, CDR2 FQNEAQ. The CDR3 is 16 residues long. The CDR3 DNA follows: TGTGCCAGCAGCTTAGGATCACCGGGAGTGGGAACTGAAGCTTTCTTT. This encodes CASSLGSPGVGTEAFF.

The genes are TRBV6-5 and TRBJ2-5, with 7 bases fitting TRBD2. V gave up 7 bases and J gave up 2 bases; unmatched junction bases: 4. There are 13 residues in the CDR3. Germline V lookup: CDR1 MNHEY, CDR2 SVGAGI. For the CDR3, the DNA is TGTGCCAGCAAAACGGGGGGACAAGAGACCCAGTACTTC. It codes for CASKTGGQETQYF.

V usage is TRBV10-1 and J usage is TRBJ2-7; 7 nucleotides agree with TRBD2. The ends lost 0 bases at V and 0 bases at J; junction bases unmatched: 2. Germline V lookup: CDR1 WNHNN, CDR2 SYGVQD (reference sequence). CDR3 length: 15 residues. This CDR3 is CASSESSGRSYEQYF. The CDR3 region has the DNA TGCGCCAGCAGTGAGTCTAGCGGGCGCTCCTACGAGCAGTACTTC.

To note about this clone: Germline and junction disagree at one end, which may indicate a read error. The V call is TRBV19, the J call TRBJ2-3; D remains unclear. The germline CDR1 and CDR2 sequences are LNHDA and SQIVND (reference sequence). The CDR3 spans 14 residues. CDR3 sequence reads: CAGSSRVSTDTQYF. The CDR3 DNA sequence: TGTGCCGGTAGTTCCCGGGTCAGCACAGATACGCAGTATTTT.

Only a few counts were recorded for this clone. The genes are TRBV10-3 and TRBJ1-5; 7 nucleotides match TRBD1. Germline V gives CDR1 ENHRY, CDR2 SYGVKD. The CDR3 length is 14 residues. The V gene end was trimmed by 5 bases and the J gene end by 3 bases; junction bases not matched to a gene: 4. The CDR3 here is CAISWDSSNQPQHF. The CDR3 nucleotides read TGTGCCATCAGTTGGGACAGCTCCAATCAGCCCCAGCATTTT.

This clone was detected a few times. The rearrangement joins TRBV14 to TRBJ2-3; no definite D call. Per germline, CDR1 SGHDN and CDR2 FVKESK. CDR3 length: 13 residues. V was pared by 3 bases and J by 1 base, with 5 bases between. CDR3 protein: CASSQAGTDTQYF. In DNA form, the CDR3 reads TGTGCCAGCAGCCAGGCAGGCACAGATACGCAGTATTTT.

This chain's CDR3 is CASSLHSTNEKLFF. For the CDR3, the DNA is TGTGCCAGCAGTTTGCACTCAACTAATGAAAAACTGTTTTTT. J is TRBJ1-4 and V is TRBV28; D gene ambiguous. Germline assignment: CDR1 MDHEN and CDR2 SYDVKM. V was shortened by 3 bases and J by 0 bases, with 5 bases between the two germline ends. CDR3 length: 14 residues.